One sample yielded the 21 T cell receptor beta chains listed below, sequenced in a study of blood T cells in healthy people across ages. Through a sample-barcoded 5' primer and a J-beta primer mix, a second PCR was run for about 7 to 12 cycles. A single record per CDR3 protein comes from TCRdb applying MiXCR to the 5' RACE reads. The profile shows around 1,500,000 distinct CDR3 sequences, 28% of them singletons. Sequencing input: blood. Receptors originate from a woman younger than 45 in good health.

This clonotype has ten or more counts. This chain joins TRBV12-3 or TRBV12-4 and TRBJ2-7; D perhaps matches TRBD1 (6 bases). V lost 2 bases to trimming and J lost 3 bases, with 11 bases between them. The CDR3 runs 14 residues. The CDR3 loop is CASSLQGYDYEQYF. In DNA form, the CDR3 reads TGTGCCAGCAGTTTACAGGGGTATGACTACGAGCAGTACTTC.

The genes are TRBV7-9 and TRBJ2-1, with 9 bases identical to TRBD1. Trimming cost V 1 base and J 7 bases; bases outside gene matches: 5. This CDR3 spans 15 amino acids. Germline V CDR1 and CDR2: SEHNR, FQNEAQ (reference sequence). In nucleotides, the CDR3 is TGTGCCAGCAGCTTAGTTGGACAGGGGACAAATGAGCAGTTCTTC. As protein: CASSLVGQGTNEQFF.

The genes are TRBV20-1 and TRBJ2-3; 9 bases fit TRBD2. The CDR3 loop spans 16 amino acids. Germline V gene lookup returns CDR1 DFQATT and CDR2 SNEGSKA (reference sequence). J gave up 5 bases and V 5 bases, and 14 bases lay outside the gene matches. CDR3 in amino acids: CSAGSVRLAEKDTQYF. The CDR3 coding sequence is TGCAGTGCTGGCAGCGTCAGACTAGCGGAAAAAGATACGCAGTATTTT.

CDR3 in DNA: TGTGCCAGCAGCCAAGATATGAGGGGCACTGAAGCTTTCTTT. This translates into CASSQDMRGTEAFF. This chain joins TRBV14 and TRBJ1-1; possible D gene TRBD1, 5 bases. Trimming took off 0 bases at V and 4 bases at J, with 9 bases between the two ends. Per germline, CDR1 SGHDN and CDR2 FVKESK. The CDR3 consists of 14 residues. Full variable domain (rest looked up from reference TRBV14 and TRBJ1-1): EAGVTQFPSHSVIEKGQTVTLRCDPISGHDNLYWYRRVMGKEIKFLLHFVKESKQDESGMPNNRFLAERTGGTYSTLKVQPAELEDSGVYFCASSQDMRGTEAFFGQGTRLTVV.

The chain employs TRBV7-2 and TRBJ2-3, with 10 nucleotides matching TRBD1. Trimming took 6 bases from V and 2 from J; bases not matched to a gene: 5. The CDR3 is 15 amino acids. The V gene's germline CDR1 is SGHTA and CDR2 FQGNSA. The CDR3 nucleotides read TGTGCCAGCAGATTCCGACAGGGGGCCACAGATACGCAGTATTTT. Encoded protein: CASRFRQGATDTQYF.

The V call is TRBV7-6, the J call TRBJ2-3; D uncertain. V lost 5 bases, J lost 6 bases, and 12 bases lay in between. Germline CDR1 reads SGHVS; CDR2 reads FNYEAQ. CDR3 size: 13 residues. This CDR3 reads CASSVLQDDTQYF. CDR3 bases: TGTGCCAGCAGCGTGTTGCAGGACGATACGCAGTATTTT.

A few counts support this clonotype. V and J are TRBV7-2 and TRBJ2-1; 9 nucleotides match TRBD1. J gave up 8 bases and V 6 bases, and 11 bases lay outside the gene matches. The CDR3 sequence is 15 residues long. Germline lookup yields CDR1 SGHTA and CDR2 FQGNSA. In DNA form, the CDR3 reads TGTGCCAGCAGGCACCGGGACAGGGTGGGCGATGAGCAGTTCTTC. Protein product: CASRHRDRVGDEQFF.

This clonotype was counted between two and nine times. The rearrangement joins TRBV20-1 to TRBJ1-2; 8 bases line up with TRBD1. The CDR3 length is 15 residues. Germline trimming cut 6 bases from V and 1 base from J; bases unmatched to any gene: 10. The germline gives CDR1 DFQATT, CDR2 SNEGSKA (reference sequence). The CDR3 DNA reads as TGCAGTGCCGCCACCCCGGGACAGGTTAACTATGGCTACACCTTC. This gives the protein CSAATPGQVNYGYTF.

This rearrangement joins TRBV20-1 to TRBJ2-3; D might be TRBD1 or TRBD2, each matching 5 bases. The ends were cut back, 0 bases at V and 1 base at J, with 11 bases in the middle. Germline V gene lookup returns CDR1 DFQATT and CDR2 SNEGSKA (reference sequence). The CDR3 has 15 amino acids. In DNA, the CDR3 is TGCAGTGCTAGAGATCCCCGGGGCCGCACAGATACGCAGTATTTT. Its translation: CSARDPRGRTDTQYF.

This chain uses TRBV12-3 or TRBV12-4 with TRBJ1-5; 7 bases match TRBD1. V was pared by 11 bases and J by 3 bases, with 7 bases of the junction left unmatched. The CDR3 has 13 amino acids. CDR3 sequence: CAGTGTANQPQHF. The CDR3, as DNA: TGTGCCGGCACCGGGACAGCCAATCAGCCCCAGCATTTT.

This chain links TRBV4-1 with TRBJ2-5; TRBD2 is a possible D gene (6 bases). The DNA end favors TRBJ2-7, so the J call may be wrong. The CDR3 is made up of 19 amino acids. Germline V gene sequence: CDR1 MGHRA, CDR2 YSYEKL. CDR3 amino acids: CASSQAPASAPGRGVEQYF. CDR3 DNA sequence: TGCGCCAGCAGCCAAGCGCCGGCTAGCGCCCCCGGCCGCGGGGTCGAGCAGTACTTC.

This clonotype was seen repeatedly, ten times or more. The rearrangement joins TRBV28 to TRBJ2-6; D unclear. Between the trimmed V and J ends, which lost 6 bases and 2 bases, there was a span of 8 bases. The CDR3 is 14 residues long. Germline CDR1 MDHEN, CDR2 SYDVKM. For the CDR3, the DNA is TGTGCCAGCAGCTTACTCGCTGGGGCCAACGTCCTGACTTTC. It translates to CASSLLAGANVLTF. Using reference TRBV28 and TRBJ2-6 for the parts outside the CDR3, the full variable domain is DVKVTQSSRYLVKRTGEKVFLECVQDMDHENMFWYRQDPGLGLRLIYFSYDVKMKEKGDIPEGYSVSREKKERFSLILESASTNQTSMYLCASSLLAGANVLTFGAGSRLTVL.

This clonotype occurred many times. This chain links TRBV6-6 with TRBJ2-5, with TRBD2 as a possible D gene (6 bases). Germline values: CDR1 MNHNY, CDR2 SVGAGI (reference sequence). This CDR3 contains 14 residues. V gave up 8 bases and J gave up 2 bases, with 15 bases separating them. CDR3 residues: CASSGTCGQETQYF. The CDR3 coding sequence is TGTGCCAGCTCCGGGACTTGCGGGCAAGAGACCCAGTACTTC.

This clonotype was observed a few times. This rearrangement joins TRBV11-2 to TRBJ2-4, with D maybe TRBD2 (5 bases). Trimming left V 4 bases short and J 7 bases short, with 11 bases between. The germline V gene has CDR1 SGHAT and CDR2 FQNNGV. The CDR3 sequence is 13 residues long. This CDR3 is CASSSTRHNIQYF. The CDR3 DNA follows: TGTGCCAGCAGCTCTACTAGACATAACATTCAGTACTTC.

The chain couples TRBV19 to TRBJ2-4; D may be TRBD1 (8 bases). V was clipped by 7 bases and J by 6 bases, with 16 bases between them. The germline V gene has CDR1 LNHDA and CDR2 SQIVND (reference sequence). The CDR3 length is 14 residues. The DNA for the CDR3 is TGTGCCAGTACCCAGACAGGGGAGGGAAACATTCAGTACTTC. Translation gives CASTQTGEGNIQYF.

The CDR3 loop reads CASSLMGGSEQFF. In DNA, the CDR3 is TGCGCCAGCAGCTTGATGGGGGGTAGTGAGCAGTTCTTC. The chain carries TRBV5-1 and TRBJ2-1; possibly TRBD2 for D (6 bases). Germline V lookup: CDR1 SGHRS, CDR2 YFSETQ. V lost 1 base to trimming and J lost 9 bases, with 11 bases between them. There are 13 residues in the CDR3. The complete variable domain, with remaining parts taken from reference TRBV5-1 and TRBJ2-1, reads KAGVTQTPRYLIKTRGQQVTLSCSPISGHRSVSWYQQTPGQGLQFLFEYFSETQRNKGNFPGRFSGRQFSNSRSEMNVSTLELGDSALYLCASSLMGGSEQFFGPGTRLTVL.

The CDR3 bases are TGTGCCAGCAGGCCCGGGGTCTCCGGCTTTAATGAGCAGTTCTTC. This encodes CASRPGVSGFNEQFF. The chain uses TRBV7-2 and TRBJ2-1, with D perhaps TRBD2 (5 bases). Germline V gene lookup returns CDR1 SGHTA and CDR2 FQGNSA. The length of the CDR3 is 15 residues. V was clipped by 6 bases and J by 7 bases, with 19 bases between them.

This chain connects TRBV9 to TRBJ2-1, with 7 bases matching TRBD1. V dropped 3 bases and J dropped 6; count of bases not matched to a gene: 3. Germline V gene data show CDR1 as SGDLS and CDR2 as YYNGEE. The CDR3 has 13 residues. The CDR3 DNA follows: TGTGCCAGCAGCGAGGGACAGCTCAATGAGCAGTTCTTC. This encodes CASSEGQLNEQFF.

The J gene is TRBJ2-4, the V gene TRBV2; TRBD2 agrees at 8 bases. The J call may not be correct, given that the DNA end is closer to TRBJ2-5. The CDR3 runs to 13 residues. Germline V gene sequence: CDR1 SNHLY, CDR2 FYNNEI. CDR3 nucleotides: TGTGCCATTGATTCCGGGACTAGTAGGACCCAGTACTTC. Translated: CAIDSGTSRTQYF.

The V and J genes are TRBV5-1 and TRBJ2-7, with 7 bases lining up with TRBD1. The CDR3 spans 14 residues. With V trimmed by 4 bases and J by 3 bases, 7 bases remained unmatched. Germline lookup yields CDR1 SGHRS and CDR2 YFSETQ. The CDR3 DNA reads TGCGCCAGCAGCGCTACCGGGACAGACTACGAGCAGTACGTC. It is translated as CASSATGTDYEQYV.

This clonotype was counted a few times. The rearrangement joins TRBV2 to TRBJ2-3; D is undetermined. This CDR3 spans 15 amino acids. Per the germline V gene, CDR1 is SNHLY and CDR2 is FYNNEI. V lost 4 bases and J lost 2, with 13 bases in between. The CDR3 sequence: CASSVMEGPTDTQYF. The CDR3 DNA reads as TGTGCCAGCAGTGTGATGGAAGGCCCCACAGATACGCAGTATTTT.